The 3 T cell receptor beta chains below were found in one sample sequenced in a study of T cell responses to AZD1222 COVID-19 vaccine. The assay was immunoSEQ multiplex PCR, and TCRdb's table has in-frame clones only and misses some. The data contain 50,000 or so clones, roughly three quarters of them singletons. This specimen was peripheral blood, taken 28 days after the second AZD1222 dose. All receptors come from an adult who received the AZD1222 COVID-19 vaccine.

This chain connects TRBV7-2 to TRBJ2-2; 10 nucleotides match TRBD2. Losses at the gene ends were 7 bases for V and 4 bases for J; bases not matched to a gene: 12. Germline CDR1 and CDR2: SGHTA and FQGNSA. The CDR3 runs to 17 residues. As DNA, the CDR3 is TGTGCCAGCACCTACCTAGCGGGAGCGCGGAGCACCGGGGAGCTGTTTTTT. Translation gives CASTYLAGARSTGELFF.

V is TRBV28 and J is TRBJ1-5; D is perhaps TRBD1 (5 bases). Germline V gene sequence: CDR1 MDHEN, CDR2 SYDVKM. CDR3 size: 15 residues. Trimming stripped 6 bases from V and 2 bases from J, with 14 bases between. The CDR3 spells CASSRPSGGNQPQHF. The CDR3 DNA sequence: TGTGCCAGCAGCCGCCCGTCGGGGGGCAATCAGCCCCAGCATTTT.

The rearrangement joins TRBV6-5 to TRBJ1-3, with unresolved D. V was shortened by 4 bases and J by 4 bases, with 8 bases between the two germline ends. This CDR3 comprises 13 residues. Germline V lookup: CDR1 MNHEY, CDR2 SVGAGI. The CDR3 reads CASSWEQGNTIYF. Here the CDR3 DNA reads TGTGCCAGCAGTTGGGAACAGGGAAACACCATATATTTT.